This passage covers 22 T cell receptor beta chains from one sample sequenced in a study of T-cell memory formation after mild COVID-19. TCRdb independently ran MiXCR on the 5' RACE reads; one entry per CDR3 protein. The sample yields hundreds of thousands of distinct CDR3 sequences, 28% seen once. Sequencing used PBMCs or a T cell subset sorted from them (not recorded which). Receptors originate from an adult woman who had mild COVID-19 (a few samples of this study predate the infection). Cell type and time point are not known.

This clonotype was found a few times. The chain is built from TRBV7-3 and TRBJ2-3, with 13 nucleotides matching TRBD2. Looked up from germline, CDR1 is SGHTA and CDR2 is FQGTGA. CDR3 length: 15 amino acids. The junction had 3 bases not matched to a gene; V was cut back by 8 bases and J by 1 base. This CDR3 is CASGTSGDRTDTQYF. CDR3 sequence (DNA): TGTGCCAGCGGGACTAGCGGGGACCGCACAGATACGCAGTATTTT.

This clonotype was picked up a small number of times. The J gene is TRBJ2-1, the V gene TRBV20-1, with 14 bases fitting TRBD2. This CDR3 spans 16 amino acids. Germline CDR1 is DFQATT and CDR2 is SNEGSKA (reference sequence). V lost 3 bases, J lost 8 bases, and 9 bases stayed unmatched. This CDR3 is CSASMRLAGGIDEQFF. CDR3 bases: TGCAGTGCTAGTATGAGACTAGCGGGGGGGATCGATGAGCAGTTCTTC.

This clonotype was seen more than once but under ten times. The chain is built from TRBV7-3 and TRBJ2-2; no firm D call. CDR3 length equals 16 residues. With 5 bases removed from V and 0 bases from J, the gap between germline ends came to 13 bases. Germline CDR1 SGHTA, CDR2 FQGTGA. Here the CDR3 DNA reads TGTGCCAGCAGCACCTACCTTCGGGCGAACACCGGGGAGCTGTTTTTT. Its protein product is CASSTYLRANTGELFF.

The V call is TRBV15, the J call TRBJ1-5, with D perhaps TRBD1 (6 bases). The germline V gene has CDR1 LNHNV and CDR2 YYDKDF (reference sequence). This CDR3 comprises 13 residues. The V end was cut by 0 bases, the J end by 9 bases, with 9 bases between. Written as DNA, the CDR3 is TGTGCCACCAGCAGAGATACAGGGACGCCCCAGCATTTT. It translates to CATSRDTGTPQHF.

This clonotype was detected a few times. The chain combines TRBV5-1 with TRBJ2-7; D may be TRBD1 (5 bases). This CDR3 region has 13 residues. Germline V gene data show CDR1 as SGHRS and CDR2 as YFSETQ. Trimming left V 1 base short and J 4 bases short, with 9 bases between. CDR3 residues: CASSLIQGYEQYF. CDR3 sequence (DNA): TGCGCCAGCAGCTTGATTCAGGGATACGAGCAGTACTTC. Drawing the rest from reference TRBV5-1 and TRBJ2-7, the complete variable domain is KAGVTQTPRYLIKTRGQQVTLSCSPISGHRSVSWYQQTPGQGLQFLFEYFSETQRNKGNFPGRFSGRQFSNSRSEMNVSTLELGDSALYLCASSLIQGYEQYFGPGTRLTVT.

As to this clonotype: Germline is not matched at one junction end, which may reflect a read error. V usage is TRBV12-3 or TRBV12-4 and J usage is TRBJ2-2, with 13 bases that match TRBD2. There are 17 residues in the CDR3. The CDR3 DNA reads as TGTGCCAGCAGACCGGGACTAGCGGGACATAACACCGTGGAGCTGTTTTTT. Its protein is CASRPGLAGHNTVELFF.

The chain combines TRBV9 with TRBJ2-7, with a possible D match to TRBD2 (6 bases). From germline, CDR1 is SGDLS and CDR2 YYNGEE. Trimming cost V 3 bases and J 5 bases, with 15 bases left between them. This CDR3 region has 14 residues. CDR3 protein: CASSADGRRDEQYF. CDR3 bases: TGTGCCAGCAGCGCGGACGGACGGAGGGACGAGCAGTACTTC.

This clonotype was picked up a small number of times. This chain connects TRBV15 to TRBJ1-3; possible D gene TRBD1, 5 bases. Germline assignment: CDR1 LNHNV and CDR2 YYDKDF (reference sequence). This CDR3 region has 16 residues. The V end was cut by 1 base, the J end by 1 base, with 11 bases between. This CDR3 is CATSRGATVSGNTIYF. The DNA of the CDR3 is TGTGCCACCAGCAGAGGCGCGACAGTTTCTGGAAACACCATATATTTT.

CDR3 sequence reads: CASMGAGDREQFF. CDR3 nucleotide sequence: TGTGCCAGCATGGGGGCAGGGGACCGTGAGCAGTTCTTC. The V call is TRBV27, the J call TRBJ2-1, with D possibly being TRBD1 (6 bases). The V end lost 7 bases, the J end lost 9 bases, and 16 bases lay between the germline ends. The CDR3 is 13 amino acids. Germline CDR1 is MNHEY and CDR2 is SMNVEV (reference sequence).

This sequence joins TRBV7-2 and TRBJ2-1; 10 bases map to TRBD2. V shed 6 bases and J 9 bases; nucleotides not matched to a gene: 11. Germline V gene data show CDR1 as SGHTA and CDR2 as FQGNSA. CDR3 size: 15 residues. The CDR3 DNA follows: TGTGCCAGCAGGTCGTGGGCTAGCGGGAGTCGTGAGCAGTTCTTC. Translating it yields CASRSWASGSREQFF. Full variable domain (rest looked up from reference TRBV7-2 and TRBJ2-1): GAGVSQSPSNKVTEKGKDVELRCDPISGHTALYWYRQSLGQGLEFLIYFQGNSAPDKSGLPSDRFSAERTGGSVSTLTIQRTQQEDSAVYLCASRSWASGSREQFFGPGTRLTVL.

The J gene is TRBJ1-1, the V gene TRBV3-1; D is undetermined. With 1 base removed from V and 1 base from J, the gap between germline ends came to 19 bases. This CDR3 spans 18 amino acids. Germline V lookup: CDR1 LGHDT, CDR2 YNNKEL (reference sequence). CDR3: CASSQGFLFVAKNTEAFF. The CDR3, as DNA: TGTGCCAGCAGCCAAGGGTTTCTGTTTGTGGCGAAGAACACTGAAGCTTTCTTT.

This chain uses TRBV6-6 with TRBJ2-7; TRBD1 aligns across 7 bases. CDR3 length: 13 amino acids. With 7 bases clipped from V and 3 bases from J, the junction kept 6 bases outside the gene matches. Germline loops: CDR1 MNHNY, CDR2 SVGAGI (reference sequence). CDR3 in amino acids: CASTGTASYEQYF. The CDR3, as DNA: TGTGCCAGCACCGGGACAGCGAGCTACGAGCAGTACTTC.

The chain couples TRBV7-3 to TRBJ2-3; 11 nucleotides match TRBD2. There are 15 residues in the CDR3. Per the germline V gene, CDR1 is SGHTA and CDR2 is FQGTGA. J was trimmed by 4 bases and V by 4 bases; bases with no gene match: 4. This chain's CDR3 is CASSSLLAGADTQYF. CDR3 nucleotides: TGTGCCAGCAGCTCCTTACTAGCGGGGGCAGATACGCAGTATTTT.

CDR3 nucleotide sequence: TGTGCCATCCGCGGAAGAGGGGGGCGCATCACAGATACGCAGTATTTT. It is translated as CAIRGRGGRITDTQYF. The chain uses TRBV10-3 and TRBJ2-3; D may be TRBD1 or TRBD2 (6 bases each). CDR3 size: 16 residues. The germline gives CDR1 ENHRY, CDR2 SYGVKD. V was pared by 8 bases and J by 2 bases, with 20 bases between.

The chain uses TRBV4-2 and TRBJ1-3, with 8 bases lining up with TRBD1. This CDR3 is built from 15 residues. V dropped 5 bases and J dropped 4; count of bases not matched to a gene: 7. Germline V gene sequence: CDR1 LGHNA, CDR2 YNFKEQ. The CDR3 protein is CASSDRGYSGNTIYF. The DNA of the CDR3 is TGTGCCAGCAGCGACAGGGGCTACAGCGGAAACACCATATATTTT.

This clonotype came up a few times. V gene TRBV29-1 combines with J gene TRBJ2-7; 8 bases match TRBD1. Germline CDR1 reads SQVTM; CDR2 reads ANQGSEA. Trimming cost V 3 bases and J 9 bases; bases outside gene matches: 7. This CDR3 comprises 12 residues. The CDR3 region is CSVETGARAQYF. The DNA of the CDR3 is TGCAGCGTTGAGACAGGGGCGCGGGCGCAGTACTTC.

V is TRBV5-1 and J is TRBJ2-7; either TRBD1 or TRBD2 may supply D (7 bases each). Trimming took 9 bases from V and 6 from J, leaving 22 bases between them. Germline values: CDR1 SGHRS, CDR2 YFSETQ. The CDR3 totals 14 residues. CDR3 in amino acids: CATSLRGPGGEQYF. CDR3 coding DNA: TGCGCCACTTCACTTAGGGGGCCGGGGGGCGAGCAGTACTTC.

This clonotype has more than one count but fewer than ten. The chain employs TRBV6-4 and TRBJ1-3; 7 positions agree with TRBD1. This CDR3 is 14 amino acids long. Germline V CDR1 and CDR2: MRHNA, SNTAGT. Trimming cost V 6 bases and J 0 bases; bases outside gene matches: 2. The CDR3 DNA sequence: TGTGCCAGCAGGGACAGGAGCTCTGGAAACACCATATATTTT. Amino acids: CASRDRSSGNTIYF.

This clonotype appeared a few times. The rearrangement links TRBV5-1 to TRBJ1-1, with D unclear. This CDR3 region has 13 residues. Germline V CDR1 and CDR2: SGHRS, YFSETQ. V was cut by 0 bases and J by 1 base, with 4 bases left in between. DNA of the CDR3: TGCGCCAGCAGCTTGGCCAAGAACACTGAAGCTTTCTTT. This encodes CASSLAKNTEAFF.

This chain joins TRBV7-9 and TRBJ2-3, with 7 bases that match TRBD1. The CDR3 totals 17 residues. V was clipped by 6 bases and J by 2 bases; unmatched bases: 14. Germline assignment: CDR1 SEHNR and CDR2 FQNEAQ (reference sequence). This CDR3 is CASSRTIGTDNTDTQYF. The CDR3 region has the DNA TGTGCCAGCAGTCGAACAATAGGGACAGATAACACAGATACGCAGTATTTT.

The rearrangement joins TRBV29-1 to TRBJ1-1, with 9 bases fitting TRBD1. V trimming: 1 base; J trimming: 0 bases; junction bases outside the gene matches: 9. The CDR3 consists of 17 residues. The germline V gene encodes CDR1 SQVTM and CDR2 ANQGSEA. The chain's CDR3 is CSVEGWDRDIMNTEAFF. CDR3 DNA: TGCAGCGTTGAAGGATGGGACAGGGACATCATGAACACTGAAGCTTTCTTT.

The J gene is TRBJ2-1, the V gene TRBV7-6; no reliable D call. V shed 1 base and J shed 8 bases, with 12 bases lying between them. The germline V gene encodes CDR1 SGHVS and CDR2 FNYEAQ. This CDR3 comprises 14 residues. This chain's CDR3 is CASSLVAGRDEQFF. The CDR3 bases are TGTGCCAGCAGCTTAGTGGCAGGAAGGGATGAGCAGTTCTTC.